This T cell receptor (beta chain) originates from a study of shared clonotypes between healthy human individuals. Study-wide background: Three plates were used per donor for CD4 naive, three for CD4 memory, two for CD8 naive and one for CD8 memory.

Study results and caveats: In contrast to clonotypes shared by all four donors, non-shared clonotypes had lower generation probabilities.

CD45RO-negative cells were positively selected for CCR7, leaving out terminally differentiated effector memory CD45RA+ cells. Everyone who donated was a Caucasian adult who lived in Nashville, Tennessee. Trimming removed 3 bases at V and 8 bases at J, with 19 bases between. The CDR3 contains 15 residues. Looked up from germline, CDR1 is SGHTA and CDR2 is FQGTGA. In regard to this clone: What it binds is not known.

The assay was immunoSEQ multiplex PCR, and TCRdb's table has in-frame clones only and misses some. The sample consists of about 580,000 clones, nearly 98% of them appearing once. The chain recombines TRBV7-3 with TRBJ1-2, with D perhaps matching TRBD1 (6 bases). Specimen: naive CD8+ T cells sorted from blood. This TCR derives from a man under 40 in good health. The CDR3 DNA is TGTGCCAGCAGCTTGTCCGGGACACCGGGCGAAGGCTACACCTTC. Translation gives CASSLSGTPGEGYTF. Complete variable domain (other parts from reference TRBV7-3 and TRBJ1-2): GAGVSQTPSNKVTEKGKYVELRCDPISGHTALYWYRQSLGQGPEFLIYFQGTGAADDSGLPNDRFFAVRPEGSVSTLKIQRTERGDSAVYLCASSLSGTPGEGYTFGSGTRLTVV.